These 20 T cell receptor beta chains originate from one sample sequenced in a study of T cells after posttransplantation cyclophosphamide. Measured with immunoSEQ multiplex PCR; TCRdb has only the in-frame clones, and not every one. Sampling found under 15,000 clones, none seen once. Sequencing used PBMCs. These receptors were collected from a woman in her thirties or forties in good health, CMV-negative, and a related stem cell transplant donor.

Many counts were recorded for this clone. The rearrangement links TRBV6-5 to TRBJ1-5; a possible D gene is TRBD1 (5 bases). The CDR3 runs to 13 residues. Trimming left V 5 bases short and J 6 bases short, with 11 bases between. Per germline, CDR1 MNHEY and CDR2 SVGAGI. The CDR3 coding sequence is TGTGCCAGCAGTGCACAGGAATTTCAGCCCCAGCATTTT. Translation gives CASSAQEFQPQHF.

This clone showed up many times. The gene calls are TRBV7-2 and TRBJ2-7; TRBD2 matches at 10 bases. Trimming cost V 5 bases and J 2 bases; bases outside gene matches: 6. The V gene's germline CDR1 is SGHTA and CDR2 FQGNSA. The CDR3 consists of 15 residues. DNA of the CDR3: TGTGCCAGCAGCCAGACGACTAGCGGGCCCTACGAGCAGTACTTC. Protein sequence: CASSQTTSGPYEQYF.

This chain links TRBV7-9 with TRBJ1-1; TRBD1 is a possible D gene (5 bases). Germline CDR1 SEHNR, CDR2 FQNEAQ (reference sequence). V gave up 0 bases and J gave up 6 bases, with 8 bases separating them. CDR3 size: 13 residues. The CDR3 reads CASSLALGAEAFF. The CDR3 DNA reads TGTGCCAGCAGCTTAGCGCTAGGGGCTGAAGCTTTCTTT.

This clone occurred many times. J is TRBJ2-7 and V is TRBV19; TRBD2 matches at 9 bases. Germline values: CDR1 LNHDA, CDR2 SQIVND (reference sequence). CDR3 length: 15 residues. V was clipped by 5 bases and J by 6 bases; unmatched bases: 11. The CDR3 DNA is TGTGCCAGTAGTCCTAGCGGCGGGGGGGCGTCCGAGCAGTACTTC. Encoded protein: CASSPSGGGASEQYF.

The chain couples TRBV15 to TRBJ2-7, with 7 bases aligning to TRBD2. Germline CDR1 is LNHNV and CDR2 is YYDKDF (reference sequence). Trimming removed 7 bases from V and 6 bases from J; junction bases left unmatched: 15. The CDR3 has 15 residues. The CDR3 DNA sequence: TGTGCCACCACCCCGTTGGGGGGAGGGCGGTTCGAGCAGTACTTC. Protein sequence: CATTPLGGGRFEQYF.

At least ten counts were recorded for this clone. The chain carries TRBV6-1 and TRBJ2-5; 7 bases agree with TRBD2. There are 13 residues in the CDR3. In germline, CDR1 is MNHNS, CDR2 SASEGT. Losses at the gene ends were 4 bases for V and 4 bases for J; bases not matched to a gene: 3. The CDR3 region is CASSVGGRETQYF. The DNA for the CDR3 is TGTGCCAGCAGTGTGGGCGGGAGAGAGACCCAGTACTTC.

This clone was seen repeatedly, ten times or more. The CDR3 DNA reads as TGTGCCAGCAGTTCAGGGCCAGGGGGCGGAAGGACTGAAGCTTTCTTT. The encoded protein is CASSSGPGGGRTEAFF. The rearrangement uses TRBV6-5 and TRBJ1-1, with 8 bases aligning to TRBD1. The CDR3 has 16 residues. The trim removed 4 bases at V and 5 bases at J, leaving 12 bases unmatched. From germline, CDR1 is MNHEY and CDR2 SVGAGI.

In this sample, this clone turned up many times. J is TRBJ1-2 and V is TRBV19; 7 positions match TRBD1. Germline-derived CDR1 and CDR2 are LNHDA and SQIVND (reference sequence). The trim removed 5 bases at V and 2 bases at J, leaving 11 bases unmatched. The CDR3 has 16 residues. DNA for the CDR3: TGTGCCAGTAGTGAATCCGGGACAGCTGCGAACTATGGCTACACCTTC. Encoded protein: CASSESGTAANYGYTF.

This clone has a count of ten or more. V usage is TRBV7-9 and J usage is TRBJ2-1; 7 bases map to TRBD1. Germline CDR1 SEHNR, CDR2 FQNEAQ (reference sequence). V trimming: 5 bases; J trimming: 9 bases; junction bases outside the gene matches: 10. The CDR3 has 14 residues. The CDR3 sequence is CASSPGQMEGEQFF. CDR3 in DNA: TGTGCCAGCAGCCCGGGACAGATGGAAGGTGAGCAGTTCTTC.

This clone was counted at least ten times. V is TRBV28 and J is TRBJ2-4; 7 nucleotides match TRBD2. The germline CDR1 and CDR2 sequences are MDHEN and SYDVKM. The CDR3 runs to 15 residues. The V gene end was trimmed by 8 bases and the J gene end by 3 bases; junction bases not matched to a gene: 10. CDR3 loop: CASDVGGEGKNIQYF. The CDR3 DNA is TGTGCCAGCGATGTGGGGGGGGAAGGCAAAAACATTCAGTACTTC.

The chain links TRBV27 to TRBJ2-3, with TRBD1 as a possible D gene (5 bases). Deletions cut 1 base from V and 6 bases from J, with 17 bases between. The CDR3 covers 16 residues. The germline gives CDR1 MNHEY, CDR2 SMNVEV (reference sequence). The CDR3 spells CASSLWGGDTADTQYF. The CDR3 DNA sequence: TGTGCCAGCAGTTTATGGGGCGGCGACACCGCGGATACGCAGTATTTT.

This clone was observed many times. J is TRBJ2-1 and V is TRBV10-3, with TRBD2 matching 7 bases. Germline CDR1 reads ENHRY; CDR2 reads SYGVKD. The CDR3 consists of 16 residues. Trimming took 1 base from V and 5 from J; bases not matched to a gene: 8. The CDR3 loop reads CAISELGGGPNNEQFF. The DNA for the CDR3 is TGTGCCATCAGTGAGTTGGGCGGGGGTCCAAACAATGAGCAGTTCTTC.

This clone was observed at least ten times. The chain uses TRBV5-1 and TRBJ2-1; 15 nucleotides align to TRBD2. Germline V gives CDR1 SGHRS, CDR2 YFSETQ. Losses at the gene ends were 0 bases for V and 7 bases for J; bases not matched to a gene: 11. This CDR3 comprises 19 residues. The CDR3 DNA is TGCGCCAGCAGCTTGGAGGGACTAGCGGGAGGCCGCATGGGGAATGAGCAGTTCTTC. Amino acid sequence: CASSLEGLAGGRMGNEQFF.

This clone was counted ten times or more. The CDR3 spells CASSLGLRNTEAFF. CDR3 bases: TGTGCCAGCAGCTTAGGTCTCAGGAACACTGAAGCTTTCTTT. V usage is TRBV7-8 and J usage is TRBJ1-1; D remains ambiguous. Germline lookup yields CDR1 SGHVS and CDR2 FQNEAQ. This CDR3 comprises 14 residues. V lost 1 base, J lost 1 base, and 7 bases lay in between.

This clone came up many times. The chain joins TRBV2 to TRBJ1-1; TRBD1 aligns across 7 bases. The CDR3 is 12 amino acids. Germline trimming cut 7 bases from V and 7 bases from J; bases unmatched to any gene: 6. Per germline, CDR1 SNHLY and CDR2 FYNNEI. The CDR3 sequence: CASTKDRNEAFF. CDR3 nucleotide sequence: TGTGCCAGCACCAAGGACAGGAATGAAGCTTTCTTT.

This clone has a count of ten or more. The V gene is TRBV4-3, the J gene TRBJ2-3, with no clear D. In germline, CDR1 is LGHNA, CDR2 YSLEER. Trimming took 4 bases from V and 0 from J, leaving 11 bases between them. There are 15 residues in the CDR3. The CDR3 DNA follows: TGCGCCAGCAGCCCGAGCCCCTCTAGCACAGATACGCAGTATTTT. This codes for CASSPSPSSTDTQYF.

There are many counts of this clone. The chain carries TRBV2 and TRBJ1-4, with 10 bases lining up with TRBD1. Germline CDR1 and CDR2: SNHLY and FYNNEI. J lost 8 bases, V lost 3 bases, and 6 bases had no gene match. The CDR3 spans 15 residues. The DNA for the CDR3 is TGTGCCAGCAGTGAGGTCGGGACAGGGGCCGAAAAACTGTTTTTT. Its translation is CASSEVGTGAEKLFF.

Many counts were recorded for this clone. The chain employs TRBV30 and TRBJ2-1; maybe TRBD2 (6 bases). V lost 3 bases, J lost 4 bases, and 10 bases lay in between. The CDR3 runs 13 residues. Per the germline V gene, CDR1 is GTSNPN and CDR2 is SVGIG (reference sequence). Here the CDR3 reads CAWSRLEYNEQFF. Here the CDR3 DNA reads TGTGCCTGGAGCAGACTAGAATACAATGAGCAGTTCTTC.

The table lists this clone with many counts. The rearrangement joins TRBV27 to TRBJ2-7, with TRBD1 matching 9 bases. Germline values: CDR1 MNHEY, CDR2 SMNVEV (reference sequence). The CDR3 has 16 residues. Unmatched junction bases numbered 4, after V lost 1 base and J lost 0 bases. CDR3 sequence: CASSLYGQGSSYEQYF. CDR3 DNA: TGTGCCAGCAGTTTATATGGACAGGGGTCCTCCTACGAGCAGTACTTC.

This clone has at least ten counts. The gene calls are TRBV11-3 and TRBJ2-1; a possible D gene is TRBD1 (6 bases). The germline CDR1 and CDR2 sequences are SGHNT and YENEEA. The CDR3 is made up of 17 amino acids. The V end was cut by 0 bases, the J end by 4 bases, with 16 bases between. The DNA of the CDR3 is TGTGCCAGCAGCTTAGATCAAGGGGGAGAAGCATACAATGAGCAGTTCTTC. The encoded protein is CASSLDQGGEAYNEQFF.